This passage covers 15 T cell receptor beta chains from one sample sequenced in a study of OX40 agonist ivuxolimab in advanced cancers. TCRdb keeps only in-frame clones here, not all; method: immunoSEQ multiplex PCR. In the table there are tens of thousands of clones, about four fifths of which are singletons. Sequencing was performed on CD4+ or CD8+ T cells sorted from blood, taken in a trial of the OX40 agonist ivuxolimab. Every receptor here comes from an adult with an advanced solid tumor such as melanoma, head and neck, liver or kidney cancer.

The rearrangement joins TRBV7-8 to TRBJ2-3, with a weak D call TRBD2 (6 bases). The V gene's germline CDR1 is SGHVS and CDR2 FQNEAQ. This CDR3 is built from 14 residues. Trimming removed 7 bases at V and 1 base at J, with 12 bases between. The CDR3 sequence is CASNRETRTDTQYF. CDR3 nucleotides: TGTGCCAGCAATCGGGAGACTCGCACAGATACGCAGTATTTT.

In nucleotides, the CDR3 is TGTGCCAGCCTCGGAGGGTTTGAGCAGTTCTTC. Translating gives CASLGGFEQFF. The chain employs TRBV2 and TRBJ2-1; TRBD2 might be the D (6 bases). Trimming took 8 bases from V and 9 from J, leaving 11 bases between them. The CDR3 is 11 residues long. The germline V gene has CDR1 SNHLY and CDR2 FYNNEI.

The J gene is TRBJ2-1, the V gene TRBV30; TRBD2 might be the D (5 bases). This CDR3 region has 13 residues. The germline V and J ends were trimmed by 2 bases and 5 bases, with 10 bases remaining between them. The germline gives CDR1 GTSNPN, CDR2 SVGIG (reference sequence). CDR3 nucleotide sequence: TGTGCCTGGAGTCCGGCTAGCCACAATGAGCAGTTCTTC. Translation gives CAWSPASHNEQFF.

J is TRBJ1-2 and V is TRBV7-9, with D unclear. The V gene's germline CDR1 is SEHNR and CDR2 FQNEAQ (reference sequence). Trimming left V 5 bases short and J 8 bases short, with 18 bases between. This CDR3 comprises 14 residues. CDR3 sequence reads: CASSASRWAEGYTF. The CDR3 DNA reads TGTGCCAGCAGCGCGTCGAGGTGGGCGGAAGGCTACACCTTC.

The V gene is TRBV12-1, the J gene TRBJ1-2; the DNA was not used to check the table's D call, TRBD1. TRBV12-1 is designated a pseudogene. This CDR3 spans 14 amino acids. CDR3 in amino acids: CASSGLTGNYGYTF. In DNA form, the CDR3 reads TGTGCCAGCAGCGGACTGACAGGCAACTATGGCTACACCTTC.

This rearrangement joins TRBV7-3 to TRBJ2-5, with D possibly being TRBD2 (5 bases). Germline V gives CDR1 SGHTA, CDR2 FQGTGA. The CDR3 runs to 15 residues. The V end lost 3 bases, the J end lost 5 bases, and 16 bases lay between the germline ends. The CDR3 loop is CASSFTVVGKETQYF. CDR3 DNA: TGTGCCAGCAGCTTCACTGTCGTCGGGAAGGAGACCCAGTACTTC.

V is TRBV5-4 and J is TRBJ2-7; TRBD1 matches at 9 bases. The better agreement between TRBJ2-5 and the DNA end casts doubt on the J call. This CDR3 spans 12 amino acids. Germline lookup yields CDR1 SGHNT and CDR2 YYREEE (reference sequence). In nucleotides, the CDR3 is TGTGCCAGCAGCCGGGGACAGGGGACCCAGTACTTC. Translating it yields CASSRGQGTQYF.

CDR3: CASSGTPGYYGYTF. In nucleotides, the CDR3 is TGTGCCAGCAGCGGAACACCAGGGTACTATGGCTACACCTTC. This chain joins TRBV9 and TRBJ1-2, with D perhaps matching TRBD1 (5 bases). Trimming took off 3 bases at V and 3 bases at J, with 12 bases between the two ends. Germline V gene lookup returns CDR1 SGDLS and CDR2 YYNGEE. The CDR3 runs to 14 residues.

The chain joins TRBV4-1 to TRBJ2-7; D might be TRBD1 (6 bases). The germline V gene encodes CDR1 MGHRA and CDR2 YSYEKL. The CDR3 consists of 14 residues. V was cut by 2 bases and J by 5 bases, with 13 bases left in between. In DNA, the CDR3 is TGCGCCAGCAGCCAAATCGGGCCAGGGGACGAGCAGTACTTC. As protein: CASSQIGPGDEQYF.

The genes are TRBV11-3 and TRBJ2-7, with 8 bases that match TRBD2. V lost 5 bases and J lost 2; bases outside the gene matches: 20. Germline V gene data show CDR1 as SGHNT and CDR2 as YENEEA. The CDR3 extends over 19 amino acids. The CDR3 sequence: CASSTRVGKTGTRTYEQYF. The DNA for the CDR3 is TGTGCCAGCAGCACGCGCGTGGGTAAAACCGGGACTAGAACCTACGAGCAGTACTTC.

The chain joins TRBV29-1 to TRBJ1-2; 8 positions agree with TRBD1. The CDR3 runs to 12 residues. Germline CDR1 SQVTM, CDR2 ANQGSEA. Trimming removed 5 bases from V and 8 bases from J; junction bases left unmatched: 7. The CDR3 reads CSVPQDRVGYTF. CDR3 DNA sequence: TGCAGCGTTCCCCAGGACAGGGTAGGCTACACCTTC.

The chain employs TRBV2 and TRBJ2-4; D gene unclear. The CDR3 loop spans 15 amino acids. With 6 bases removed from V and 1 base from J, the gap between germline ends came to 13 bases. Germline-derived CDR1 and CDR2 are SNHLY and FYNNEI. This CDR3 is CASSPLLGAKNIQYF. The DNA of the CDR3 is TGTGCCAGCAGCCCATTATTAGGGGCCAAAAACATTCAGTACTTC.

CDR3 region: CASSSSRDRALGEQYF. The CDR3 DNA sequence: TGTGCCAGCAGCTCCTCCCGGGACAGGGCCCTCGGGGAGCAGTACTTC. The chain links TRBV5-6 to TRBJ2-7; TRBD1 aligns across 9 bases. Trimming removed 3 bases from V and 7 bases from J; junction bases left unmatched: 14. Germline V lookup: CDR1 SGHDT, CDR2 YYEEEE. This CDR3 comprises 16 residues.

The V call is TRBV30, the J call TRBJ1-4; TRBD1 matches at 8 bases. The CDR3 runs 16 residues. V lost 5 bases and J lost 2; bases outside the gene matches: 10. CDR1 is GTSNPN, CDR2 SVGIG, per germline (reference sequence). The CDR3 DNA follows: TGTGCCTGGGGGACCGACAGGGGCTGGACTAATGAAAAACTGTTTTTT. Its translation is CAWGTDRGWTNEKLFF.

CDR3 nucleotides: TGTGCCAGCAGCCAAGACAACTATGGCTACACCTTC. It codes for CASSQDNYGYTF. The genes are TRBV14 and TRBJ1-2, with D unresolved. Trimming removed 0 bases at V and 2 bases at J, with 1 base between. The CDR3 consists of 12 residues. The germline CDR1 and CDR2 sequences are SGHDN and FVKESK.